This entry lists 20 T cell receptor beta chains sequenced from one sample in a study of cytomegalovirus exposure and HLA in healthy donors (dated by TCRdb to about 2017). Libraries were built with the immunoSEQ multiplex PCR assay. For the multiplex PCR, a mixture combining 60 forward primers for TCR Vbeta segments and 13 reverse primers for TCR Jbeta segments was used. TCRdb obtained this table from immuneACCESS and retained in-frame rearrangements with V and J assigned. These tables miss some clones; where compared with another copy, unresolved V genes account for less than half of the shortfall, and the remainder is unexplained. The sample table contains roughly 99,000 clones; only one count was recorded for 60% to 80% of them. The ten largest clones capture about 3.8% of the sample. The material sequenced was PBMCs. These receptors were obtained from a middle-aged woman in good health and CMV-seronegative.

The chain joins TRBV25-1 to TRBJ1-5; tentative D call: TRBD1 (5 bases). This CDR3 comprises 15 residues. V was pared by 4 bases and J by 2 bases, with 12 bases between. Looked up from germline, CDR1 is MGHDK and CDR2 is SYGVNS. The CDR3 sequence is CASSVRREGNQPQHF. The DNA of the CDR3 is TGTGCCAGCAGTGTCCGCAGGGAGGGCAATCAGCCCCAGCATTTT.

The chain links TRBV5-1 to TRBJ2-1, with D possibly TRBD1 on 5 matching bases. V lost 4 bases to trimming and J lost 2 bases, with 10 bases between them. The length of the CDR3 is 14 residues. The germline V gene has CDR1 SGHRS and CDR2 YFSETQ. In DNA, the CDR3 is TGCGCCAGCAGCCCAGACAGTACCTACAATGAGCAGTTCTTC. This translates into CASSPDSTYNEQFF.

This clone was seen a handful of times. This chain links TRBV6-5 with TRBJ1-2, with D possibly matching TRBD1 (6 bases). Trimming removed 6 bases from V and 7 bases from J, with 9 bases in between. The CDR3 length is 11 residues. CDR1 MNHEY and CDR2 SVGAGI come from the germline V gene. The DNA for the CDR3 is TGTGCCAGCAGAACAGGGATTGGCTACACCTTC. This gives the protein CASRTGIGYTF.

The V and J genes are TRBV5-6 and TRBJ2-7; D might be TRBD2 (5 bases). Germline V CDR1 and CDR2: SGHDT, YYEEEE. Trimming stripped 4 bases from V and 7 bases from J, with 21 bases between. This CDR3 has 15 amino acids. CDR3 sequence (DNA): TGTGCCAGCAGCCCGCGGACCGGACGACCGGGGGAGCAGTACTTC. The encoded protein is CASSPRTGRPGEQYF.

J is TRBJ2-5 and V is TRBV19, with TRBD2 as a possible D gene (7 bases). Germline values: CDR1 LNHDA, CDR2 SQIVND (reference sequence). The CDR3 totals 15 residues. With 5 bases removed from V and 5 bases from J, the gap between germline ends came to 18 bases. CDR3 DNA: TGTGCCAGTAGTGTCCCGAGGGGAGGGGGGGAGACCCAGTACTTC. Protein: CASSVPRGGGETQYF.

The CDR3 spells CASSQGDRNQPQHF. The CDR3 nucleotides read TGCGCCAGCAGCCAGGGTGACAGGAATCAGCCCCAGCATTTT. The chain joins TRBV5-1 to TRBJ1-5, with a weak D call TRBD1 (6 bases). Trimming removed 4 bases from V and 4 bases from J, with 12 bases in between. Germline CDR1 SGHRS, CDR2 YFSETQ. The CDR3 covers 14 residues.

This CDR3 is CASSLTGGTQETQYF. DNA of the CDR3: TGTGCCAGCAGCTTAACAGGGGGGACTCAAGAGACCCAGTACTTC. The gene calls are TRBV9 and TRBJ2-5; 8 bases match TRBD1. This CDR3 has 15 residues. Germline assignment: CDR1 SGDLS and CDR2 YYNGEE. V was pared by 4 bases and J by 2 bases, with 7 bases of the junction left unmatched. The complete variable domain, with remaining parts taken from reference TRBV9 and TRBJ2-5, reads DSGVTQTPKHLITATGQRVTLRCSPRSGDLSVYWYQQSLDQGLQFLIQYYNGEERAKGNILERFSAQQFPDLHSELNLSSLELGDSALYFCASSLTGGTQETQYFGPGTRLLVL.

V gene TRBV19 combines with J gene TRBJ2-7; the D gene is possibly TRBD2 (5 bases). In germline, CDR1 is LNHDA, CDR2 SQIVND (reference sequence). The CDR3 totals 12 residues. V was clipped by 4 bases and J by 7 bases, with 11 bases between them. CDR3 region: CASSRRTGEQYF. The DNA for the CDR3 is TGTGCCAGTAGTAGGAGGACCGGGGAGCAGTACTTC.

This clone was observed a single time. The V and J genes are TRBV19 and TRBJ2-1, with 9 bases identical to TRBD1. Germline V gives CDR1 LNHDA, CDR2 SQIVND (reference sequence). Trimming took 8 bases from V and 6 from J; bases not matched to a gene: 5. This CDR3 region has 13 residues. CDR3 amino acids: CASSEDRGNEQFF. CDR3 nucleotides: TGTGCCAGTTCAGAGGACAGGGGCAATGAGCAGTTCTTC.

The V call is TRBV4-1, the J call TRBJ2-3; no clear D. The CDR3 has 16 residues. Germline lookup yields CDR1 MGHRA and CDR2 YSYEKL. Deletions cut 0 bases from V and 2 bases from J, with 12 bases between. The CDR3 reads CASSQEATLSTDTQYF. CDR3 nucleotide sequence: TGCGCCAGCAGCCAAGAAGCTACCTTGTCCACAGATACGCAGTATTTT.

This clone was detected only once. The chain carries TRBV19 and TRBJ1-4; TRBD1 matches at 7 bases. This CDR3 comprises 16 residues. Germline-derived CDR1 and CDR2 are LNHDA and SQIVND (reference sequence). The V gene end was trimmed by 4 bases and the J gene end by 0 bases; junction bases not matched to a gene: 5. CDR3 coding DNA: TGTGCCAGTAGTACTTTTGGACAGGCAACTAATGAAAAACTGTTTTTT. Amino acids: CASSTFGQATNEKLFF.

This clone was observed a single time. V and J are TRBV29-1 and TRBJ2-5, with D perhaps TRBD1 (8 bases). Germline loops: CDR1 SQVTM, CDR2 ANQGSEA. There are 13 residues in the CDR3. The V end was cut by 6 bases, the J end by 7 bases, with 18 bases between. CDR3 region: CSVGQGGPGTQYF. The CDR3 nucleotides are TGCAGCGTCGGACAGGGAGGGCCTGGGACCCAGTACTTC.

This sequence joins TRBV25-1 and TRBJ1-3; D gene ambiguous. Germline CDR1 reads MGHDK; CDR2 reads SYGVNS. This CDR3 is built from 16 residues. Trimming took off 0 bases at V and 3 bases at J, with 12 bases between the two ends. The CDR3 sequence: CASSEYLVADGNTIYF. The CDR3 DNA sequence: TGTGCCAGCAGTGAATATCTTGTGGCCGATGGAAACACCATATATTTT. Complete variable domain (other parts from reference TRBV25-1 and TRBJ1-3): EADIYQTPRYLVIGTGKKITLECSQTMGHDKMYWYQQDPGMELHLIHYSYGVNSTEKGDLSSESTVSRIRTEHFPLTLESARPSHTSQYLCASSEYLVADGNTIYFGEGSWLTVV.

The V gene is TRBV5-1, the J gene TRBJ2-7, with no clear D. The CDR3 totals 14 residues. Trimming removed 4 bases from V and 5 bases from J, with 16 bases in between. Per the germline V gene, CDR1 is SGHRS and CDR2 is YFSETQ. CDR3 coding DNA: TGCGCCAGCAGCCCAGGAAGTGTGGGCAACGAGCAGTACTTC. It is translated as CASSPGSVGNEQYF.

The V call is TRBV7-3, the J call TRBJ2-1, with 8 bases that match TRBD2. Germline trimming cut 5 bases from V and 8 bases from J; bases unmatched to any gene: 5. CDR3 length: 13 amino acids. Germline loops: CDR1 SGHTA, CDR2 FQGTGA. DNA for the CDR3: TGTGCCAGCAGCATAGATAGCGGGGATGAGCAGTTCTTC. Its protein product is CASSIDSGDEQFF.

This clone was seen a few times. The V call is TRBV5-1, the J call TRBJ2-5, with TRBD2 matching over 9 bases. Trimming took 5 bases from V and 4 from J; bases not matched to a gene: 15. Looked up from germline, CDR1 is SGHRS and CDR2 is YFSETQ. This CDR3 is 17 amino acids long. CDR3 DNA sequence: TGCGCCAGCAGTATCATAGCGGGGGCCAAGTCATCAGAGACCCAGTACTTC. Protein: CASSIIAGAKSSETQYF.

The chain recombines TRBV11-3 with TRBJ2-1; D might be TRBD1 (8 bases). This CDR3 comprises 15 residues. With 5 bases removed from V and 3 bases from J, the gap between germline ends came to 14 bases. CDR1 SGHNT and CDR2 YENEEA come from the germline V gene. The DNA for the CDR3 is TGTGCCAGCAGCCGGGGAGGGACAGGCTACAATGAGCAGTTCTTC. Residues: CASSRGGTGYNEQFF.

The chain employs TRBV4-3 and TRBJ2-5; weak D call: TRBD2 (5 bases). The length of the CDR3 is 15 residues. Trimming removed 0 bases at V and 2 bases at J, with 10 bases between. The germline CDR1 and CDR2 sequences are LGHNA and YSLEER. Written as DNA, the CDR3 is TGCGCCAGCAGCCAAGATTCTAGCATACAAGAGACCCAGTACTTC. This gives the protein CASSQDSSIQETQYF.

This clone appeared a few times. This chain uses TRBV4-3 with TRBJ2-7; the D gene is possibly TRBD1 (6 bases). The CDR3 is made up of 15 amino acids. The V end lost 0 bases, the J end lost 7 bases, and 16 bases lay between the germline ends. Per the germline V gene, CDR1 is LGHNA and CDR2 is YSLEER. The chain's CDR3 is CASSQERTGNDEQYF. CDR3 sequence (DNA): TGCGCCAGCAGCCAAGAAAGAACAGGGAATGATGAGCAGTACTTC.

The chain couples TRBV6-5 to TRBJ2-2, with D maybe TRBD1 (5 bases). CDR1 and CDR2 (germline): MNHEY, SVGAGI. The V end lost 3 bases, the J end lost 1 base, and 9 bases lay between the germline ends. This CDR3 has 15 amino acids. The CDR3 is CASSYSTENTGELFF. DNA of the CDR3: TGTGCCAGCAGTTATTCGACAGAGAACACCGGGGAGCTGTTTTTT.